Given below is one T cell receptor (beta chain) in context. Its antigen remains unknown. Only in-frame clones appear in the TCRdb table, and some are missing; sequencing was by immunoSEQ multiplex PCR. Of around 15,000 clones listed, just over 95% are singletons. This sample is part of a study of T cell clonotyping in hematopoietic cell transplantation. General study results and limits: Without cell sorting, CD4 versus CD8 contributions remain unresolved.

The CDR3 has 15 amino acids. Trimming at V came to 0 bases and at J to 4 bases, leaving 3 bases not matched to a gene. Germline V lookup: CDR1 MGHRA, CDR2 YSYEKL. This chain connects TRBV4-1 to TRBJ2-7; 10 bases are a match to TRBD1. The sequence was obtained from a female patient aged 50-59 years who had an allogeneic stem cell transplant from an unrelated donor, so T cells may come from the graft donor. Some clones in this sample may be carry-over from other donors' samples. Source: peripheral blood mononuclear cells, taken 30 days after allogeneic stem cell transplant. CDR3 nucleotide sequence: TGCGCCAGCAGCCAAGAAGGGACAGGGGCGTACGAGCAGTACTTC. Translating gives CASSQEGTGAYEQYF.